This record concerns one TCR beta chain sequence. The sample comes from a study of blood T cell repertoires in COVID-19. In the study overall: Specimens from acute and convalescent COVID-19 originated in the United States, Italy and Spain. Sample material is recorded as cDNA or gDNA derived from T cells, B-cell-depleted T cells, or PBMCs.

As originally analysed: Amplified reference gene primers provided the basis for estimating nucleated cell counts. Profiled with immunoSEQ multiplex PCR; TCRdb holds only in-frame clones, not every one. The D gene and trimming were derived from the DNA, and the V and J assignments and clone size from that table. The repertoire holds about 25,000 clones, with over 75% as singletons. The CDR3 totals 14 residues. CDR1 is SGHNT and CDR2 is YENEEA in the germline V gene. V was pared by 5 bases and J by 1 base, with 11 bases between. This clonotype originated in a man between 45 and 60 years old with active COVID-19. The chain carries TRBV11-3 and TRBJ2-5; possible D gene TRBD1, 6 bases. The sequenced material came from peripheral blood. CDR3: CASSTWGRQETQYF. CDR3 bases: TGTGCCAGCAGCACGTGGGGGCGCCAAGAGACCCAGTACTTC.